This is a list of T cell receptor beta chains from one sample in a study of T cells in Graves' hyperthyroidism and ophthalmopathy. One entry per CDR3 protein results from TCRdb running MiXCR on the multiplex PCR reads. Of approximately 410,000 distinct CDR3 sequences in the sample, roughly 13% were seen once. The sample taken for sequencing was blood. All receptors come from a woman under 30 with Graves' hyperthyroidism. CDR3s include the opening cysteine and the closing phenylalanine or tryptophan. Each record gives: D gene, V gene, clone size, J gene, CDR3 protein, CDR3 DNA. The D gene is left open where the match is weak. Only some rows state a clone size, as once, few, many or a class for expanded clones.

-	TRBV15	few	TRBJ2-3	CATSVGLRDTQYF	TGTGCCACCAGCGTAGGGCTCCGAGATACGCAGTATTTT
-	TRBV18	many	TRBJ2-3	CASSLQDTQYF	TGTGCCAGCTCACTCCAGGATACGCAGTATTTT
-	TRBV28	few	TRBJ1-4	CASSLPTVINEKLFF	TGTGCCAGCAGTTTACCGACGGTTATTAATGAAAAACTGTTTTTT
-	TRBV7-9	many	TRBJ1-4	CASSLDRGTNEKLFF	TGTGCCAGCAGTTTAGACCGGGGGACTAATGAAAAACTGTTTTTT
-	TRBV24-1	-	TRBJ1-1	CATRHGRVGEAFF	TGTGCCACCAGGCATGGCAGGGTGGGGGAAGCTTTCTTT
-	TRBV27	many	TRBJ2-1	CASSGGRTLLQEQFF	TGTGCCAGCAGTGGGGGCAGAACCTTACTACAGGAGCAGTTCTTC
-	TRBV27	-	TRBJ2-5	CASSLSSGVGTQYF	TGTGCCAGCAGTTTGTCGAGTGGGGTGGGGACCCAGTACTTC
TRBD2	TRBV12-3/TRBV12-4	-	TRBJ2-5	CASSTLASGRAQETQYF	TGTGCCAGCAGTACCCTCGCTAGCGGGAGGGCCCAGGAGACCCAGTACTTC
-	TRBV12-3/TRBV12-4	many	TRBJ1-5	CASSYSLNQPQHF	TGTGCCAGCAGTTATTCGCTCAATCAGCCCCAGCATTTT
TRBD1	TRBV30	-	TRBJ2-1	CAWSAGTGSFNEQFF	TGTGCCTGGAGTGCCGGGACAGGGAGTTTCAATGAGCAGTTCTTC
TRBD2	TRBV5-1	many	TRBJ2-3	CASMAGGPADTQYF	TGCGCCAGCATGGCGGGAGGGCCGGCAGATACGCAGTATTTT
TRBD2	TRBV27	many	TRBJ2-1	CASRGLALINEQFF	TGTGCCAGCAGAGGACTAGCGCTAATCAATGAGCAGTTCTTC
-	TRBV27	many	TRBJ2-1	CASSLSPASSYNEQFF	TGTGCCAGCAGTTTATCACCGGCCAGCTCCTACAATGAGCAGTTCTTC